This TCR beta chain stems from a study of cytomegalovirus exposure and HLA in healthy donors. PCR involved 60 Vbeta and 13 Jbeta primers. Produced via immunoSEQ multiplex PCR; TCRdb's table is partial and in-frame only. The sample has 160,000 or so clones, about 80% seen once; the top ten hold roughly 1.3%. The germline V and J ends were trimmed by 2 bases and 4 bases, with 11 bases remaining between them. The CDR3 is made up of 14 amino acids. Germline CDR1 reads MNHEY; CDR2 reads SVGAGI. The V gene is TRBV6-5, the J gene TRBJ1-1; perhaps TRBD1 as D (5 bases). The sequenced material came from PBMCs. The sequence came from a man aged 30 to 39 in good health and CMV-seronegative. CDR3 loop: CASSYRGVGTEAFF. For the CDR3, the DNA is TGTGCCAGCAGTTACAGGGGTGTCGGCACTGAAGCTTTCTTT.